Detailed here is one TCR beta chain. The sample comes from a study of T cell changes during pregnancy in multiple sclerosis. Assay: immunoSEQ multiplex PCR; the TCRdb copy retains only in-frame clones and omits some. The sample lists roughly 69,000 clones; roughly 93% were seen once. V gave up 2 bases and J gave up 0 bases, with 12 bases separating them. Per germline, CDR1 SGHNT and CDR2 YYREEE (reference sequence). This CDR3 contains 16 residues. The sequencing here drew on peripheral blood, taken in the third trimester of pregnancy. This sequence originates from a female donor with multiple sclerosis, enrolled in a pregnancy study. The chain has TRBV5-4 and TRBJ2-1; a possible D gene is TRBD2 (6 bases). CDR3 coding DNA: TGTGCCAGCAGCTTAGGTGGGACTCCCTCCTACAATGAGCAGTTCTTC. Translating it yields CASSLGGTPSYNEQFF.